The sequence of this TCR beta chain was determined in a study of breast tumors, draining lymph nodes, adjacent tissues (dated by TCRdb to about 2016). Broadly, across the study: TCR beta repertoires were compared across tumor, adjacent nontumor tissue and axillary lymph nodes obtained from breast cancer patients. In human breast cancer, the study set out to evaluate how tumor, surrounding tissue and draining lymph node repertoires relate to one another and whether T cells may move between these sites.

A word on this clonotype: Its antigen is unknown. The record has no base qualities; no much larger clone is one base away.

TCRdb names Illumina HiSeq 2000 as the instrument used. Multiplex PCR amplification was used to build the TCR beta chain libraries. The amplified TCR beta chain products were analyzed by high-throughput sequencing. TCRdb trimmed public reads at Q25 via fastp, called clones via MiXCR and kept in-frame beta chains. CDR3 protein duplicates are merged, each entry listing the most common genes and DNA. The sample profile shows 200,000 to 250,000 distinct CDR3 sequences; approximately 31% of them were found once. About 1.4% of the sample is in the top ten clones. Study-level results and caveats: A scenario in which most tumor T cells derive from the lymph node and then expand within tumor tissue was judged to be consistent with the data. The conclusion that tumor T cells originate in lymph nodes was presented as consistent with a hypothesis rather than as directly demonstrated. Tumor T-cell repertoires showed less diversity than lymph node repertoires and more diversity than nontumor tissue repertoires, and tumor T-cell repertoires showed preferential V and J gene usage. Tumor and nontumor tissue repertoires were significantly more similar in luminal-like than in basal-like breast cancer.

The lymph node samples were taken from the axillary draining lymph nodes of breast cancer patients. Taken from cysteine to phenylalanine, the CDR3 has 17 residues. Of the read, only the CDR3 DNA is kept; its 51 bases are in frame from base 1. The germline V gene sets CDR1 to SGHRS and CDR2 to YFSETQ. V and J are truncated by 5 bases and 0 bases respectively, leaving an intervening sequence of 15 bases. This chain is built from TRBV5-1 and TRBJ2-6; TRBD2 is a possible D gene, resting on 6 matching bases. The TCR originated in a female donor with breast cancer. Some clones in this sample may be carry-over from other donors' samples. The sequenced sample consisted of axillary lymph node tissue. DNA sequence: TGCGCCAGCAGACCCAGCGGGCTGTGCTCTGGGGCCAACGTCCTGACTTTC. Translated, it gives CASRPSGLCSGANVLTF.